A selection of T cell receptor beta chains follows, all from one sample in a study of T cells in Graves' hyperthyroidism and ophthalmopathy. TCRdb re-derived calls from the multiplex PCR reads in MiXCR, one entry per CDR3 protein. Among roughly 300,000 distinct CDR3 sequences listed, approximately 15% were seen once. What was sequenced was blood. These receptors all stem from a woman in her twenties or thirties with Graves' hyperthyroidism. The CDR3 runs from the conserved cysteine through the conserved F or W. Fields, in order: D gene, CDR3 length, J gene, V gene, clone size, CDR3 protein, CDR3 DNA. The D gene is left open where the match is weak. Size is omitted from some rows. Given values are once, few, many or a class for expanded clones.

NA,14,TRBJ2-1,TRBV20-1,NA,CSAPKVSSYNEQFF,TGCAGTGCTCCGAAGGTGAGCTCCTACAATGAGCAGTTCTTC
TRBD1,15,TRBJ2-3,TRBV3-1,few,CASSGTATSTDTQYF,TGTGCCAGCAGCGGGACAGCCACTAGCACAGATACGCAGTATTTT
NA,14,TRBJ2-2,TRBV6-4,few,CASSEELNTGELFF,TGTGCCAGCAGTGAAGAGCTCAACACCGGGGAGCTGTTTTTT
NA,13,TRBJ2-5,TRBV19,few,CASSIPHRGTQYF,TGTGCCAGTAGTATACCACATAGGGGGACCCAGTACTTC
TRBD2,16,TRBJ2-1,TRBV12-3/TRBV12-4,few,CASSPPLAGDHNEQFF,TGTGCCAGCAGCCCCCCCCTAGCGGGGGATCACAATGAGCAGTTCTTC
NA,13,TRBJ1-1,TRBV13,NA,CASSLGAGTEAFF,TGTGCCAGCAGTCTTGGAGCGGGCACTGAAGCTTTCTTT
TRBD1,13,TRBJ2-5,TRBV20-1,many,CSASRTGEETQYF,TGCAGTGCTTCCCGGACAGGGGAAGAGACCCAGTACTTC
NA,15,TRBJ1-3,TRBV19,many,CAGGLEGRSGNTIYF,TGTGCCGGGGGACTGGAGGGAAGATCTGGAAACACCATATATTTT
TRBD1,16,TRBJ2-7,TRBV28,many,CASSQIGTAPPYEQYF,TGTGCCAGCAGCCAGATTGGGACAGCACCTCCCTACGAGCAGTACTTC
TRBD2,14,TRBJ2-1,TRBV28,many,CASSLGGSWHEQFF,TGTGCCAGCAGTTTGGGCGGGAGTTGGCATGAGCAGTTCTTC
NA,13,TRBJ2-2,TRBV3-1,few,CASSQVSTGELFF,TGTGCCAGCAGCCAGGTCTCTACCGGGGAGCTGTTTTTT
TRBD2,15,TRBJ2-5,TRBV29-1,many,CSVPPSGRAGETQYF,TGCAGCGTTCCCCCGAGCGGGAGGGCCGGGGAGACCCAGTACTTC
NA,17,TRBJ1-1,TRBV12-3/TRBV12-4,many,CASSFRGVGVMNTEAFF,TGTGCCAGCAGTTTCCGGGGAGTGGGGGTCATGAACACTGAAGCTTTCTTT
TRBD1,14,TRBJ1-6,TRBV12-3/TRBV12-4,NA,CASRRQGTNSPLHF,TGTGCCAGCAGGAGACAGGGCACCAATTCACCCCTCCACTTT
NA,17,TRBJ2-1,TRBV3-1,few,CASSQDTLAFIYNEQFF,TGTGCCAGCAGCCAAGATACCCTAGCGTTCATCTACAATGAGCAGTTCTTC
NA,12,TRBJ1-1,TRBV29-1,NA,CSVYPGVGEAFF,TGCAGCGTTTATCCTGGGGTGGGTGAAGCTTTCTTT
TRBD2,14,TRBJ2-7,TRBV28,many,CASGTSGRRYEQYF,TGTGCCAGCGGGACTAGCGGGAGGAGATACGAGCAGTACTTC
TRBD1,14,TRBJ2-7,TRBV2,many,CASKSGTGGDEQYF,TGTGCCAGCAAATCCGGGACAGGGGGCGACGAGCAGTACTTC
TRBD2,15,TRBJ2-3,TRBV20-1,NA,CSARDGTSSGDTQYF,TGCAGTGCTAGAGATGGGACTAGCTCGGGAGATACGCAGTATTTT
NA,13,TRBJ2-7,TRBV18,few,CTSSPRVNYEQYF,TGTACCAGCTCACCACGGGTTAACTACGAGCAGTACTTC
TRBD1,15,TRBJ2-3,TRBV7-9,many,CASSRQGARGDTQYF,TGTGCCAGCAGCCGACAGGGGGCAAGGGGAGATACGCAGTATTTT
NA,15,TRBJ1-5,TRBV7-2,many,CASSDPQRDYEPQHF,TGTGCCAGCAGCGATCCTCAACGGGACTATGAGCCCCAGCATTTT
NA,15,TRBJ1-1,TRBV6-1,many,CASSESQQQNTEAFF,TGTGCCAGCAGTGAATCCCAACAGCAAAACACTGAAGCTTTCTTT
NA,14,TRBJ2-7,TRBV20-1,once,CSAPKPGLTYEQYF,TGCAGTGCTCCGAAGCCGGGACTGACCTACGAGCAGTACTTC
NA,14,TRBJ2-2,TRBV2,many,CASSELQNTGELFF,TGTGCCAGCAGTGAATTACAAAACACCGGGGAGCTGTTTTTT
NA,14,TRBJ2-7,TRBV11-2,many,CASSLGHTDYEQYF,TGTGCCAGCAGCTTAGGTCACACCGACTACGAGCAGTACTTC
NA,16,TRBJ2-2,TRBV2,medium-sized,CASSDAGRLESGELFF,TGTGCCAGCAGTGACGCGGGGAGGCTCGAGTCCGGGGAGCTGTTTTTT
TRBD2,21,TRBJ2-7,TRBV3-1,NA,CASSQEKDRLAGGPNPYEQYF,TGTGCCAGCAGCCAAGAAAAGGACCGACTAGCGGGAGGGCCGAACCCCTACGAGCAGTACTTC
NA,14,TRBJ1-6,TRBV30,many,CAWKGDFYNSPLHF,TGTGCCTGGAAAGGGGACTTCTATAATTCACCCCTCCACTTT
NA,13,TRBJ1-2,TRBV5-6,many,CASSLYRGNGYTF,TGTGCCAGCAGCTTGTATCGGGGGAATGGCTACACCTTC
TRBD2,17,TRBJ2-4,TRBV4-3,NA,CASSQVSSGSDKNIQYF,TGCGCCAGCAGCCAAGTCAGTAGCGGGAGTGACAAAAACATTCAGTACTTC
TRBD2,15,TRBJ2-7,TRBV20-1,many,CSANNLAGYVYEQYF,TGCAGTGCTAATAATCTAGCGGGATACGTCTACGAGCAGTACTTC
TRBD2,16,TRBJ2-4,TRBV5-1,few,CASSLGLAEGRNIQYF,TGCGCCAGCAGCTTGGGCCTAGCGGAGGGCAGGAACATTCAGTACTTC
NA,15,TRBJ2-2,TRBV7-2,many,CASSLPPTNTGELFF,TGTGCCAGCAGCTTACCCCCCACGAACACCGGGGAGCTGTTTTTT
NA,15,TRBJ2-7,TRBV15,NA,CATSHIGARPYEQYF,TGTGCCACCAGTCATATCGGGGCCCGACCGTACGAGCAGTACTTC
NA,15,TRBJ1-1,TRBV5-4,NA,CASRQLGLGDTEAFF,TGTGCCAGCAGACAATTGGGGTTAGGTGACACTGAAGCTTTCTTT
TRBD2,14,TRBJ2-5,TRBV7-2,many,CASSPGPSGSFRYF,TGTGCCAGCAGCCCGGGCCCTAGCGGGAGTTTTCGGTACTTC
NA,13,TRBJ2-3,TRBV12-3/TRBV12-4,many,CASSLDGTDTQYF,TGTGCCAGCAGCCTTGATGGGACAGATACGCAGTATTTT
NA,12,TRBJ1-1,TRBV28,many,CASSSERAEAFF,TGTGCCAGCAGTTCCGAACGAGCTGAAGCTTTCTTT
NA,13,TRBJ2-7,TRBV3-1,many,CASSQGAQREQYF,TGTGCCAGCAGCCAAGGGGCGCAGAGGGAGCAGTACTTC
TRBD1,13,TRBJ2-2,TRBV6-1,many,CASRGQGTGELFF,TGTGCCAGCAGGGGACAGGGAACCGGGGAGCTGTTTTTT
NA,13,TRBJ2-1,TRBV3-2,NA,CASLMRSYNEQFF,TGTGCCAGCCTTATGCGCTCCTACAATGAGCAGTTCTTC
TRBD2,16,TRBJ2-5,TRBV20-1,NA,CSAIPGLARFQETQYF,TGCAGTGCCATACCTGGACTAGCGAGATTCCAAGAGACCCAGTACTTC
NA,15,TRBJ1-1,TRBV6-2/TRBV6-3,many,CASTDIETGIAEAFF,TGTGCCAGTACCGACATCGAGACAGGAATAGCTGAAGCTTTCTTT
TRBD2,16,TRBJ2-5,TRBV6-1,many,CASKQGLAGAPETQYF,TGTGCCAGCAAACAGGGACTAGCGGGAGCCCCGGAGACCCAGTACTTC
NA,14,TRBJ2-3,TRBV7-3,NA,CASSLIGGPDTQYF,TGTGCCAGCAGCTTAATCGGGGGGCCAGATACGCAGTATTTT
TRBD2,15,TRBJ2-1,TRBV5-1,few,CASSSGLASYNEQFF,TGCGCCAGCAGCTCCGGACTAGCGTCCTACAATGAGCAGTTCTTC
TRBD1,20,TRBJ2-6,TRBV28,many,CASSLGLGQASNSGANVLTF,TGTGCCAGCAGTTTAGGGCTTGGACAGGCTTCAAACTCTGGGGCCAACGTCCTGACTTTC